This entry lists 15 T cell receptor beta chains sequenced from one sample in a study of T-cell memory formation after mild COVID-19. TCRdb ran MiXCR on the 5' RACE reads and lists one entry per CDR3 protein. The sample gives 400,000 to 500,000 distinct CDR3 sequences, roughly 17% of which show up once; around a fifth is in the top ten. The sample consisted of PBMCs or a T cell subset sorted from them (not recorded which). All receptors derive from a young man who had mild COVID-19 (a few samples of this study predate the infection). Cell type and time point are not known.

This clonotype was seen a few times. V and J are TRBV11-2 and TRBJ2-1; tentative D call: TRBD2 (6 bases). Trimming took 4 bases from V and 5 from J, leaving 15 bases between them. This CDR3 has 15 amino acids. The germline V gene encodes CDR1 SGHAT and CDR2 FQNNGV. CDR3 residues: CASSSGRLSNNEQFF. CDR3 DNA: TGTGCCAGCAGCTCCGGGAGACTGTCTAACAATGAGCAGTTCTTC.

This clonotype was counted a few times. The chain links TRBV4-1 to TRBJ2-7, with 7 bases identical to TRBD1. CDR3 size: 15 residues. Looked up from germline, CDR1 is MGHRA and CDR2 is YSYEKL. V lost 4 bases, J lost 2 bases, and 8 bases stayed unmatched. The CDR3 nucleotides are TGCGCCAGCAGCCCCCGGGACAGTGACACCTACGAGCAGTACTTC. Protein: CASSPRDSDTYEQYF.

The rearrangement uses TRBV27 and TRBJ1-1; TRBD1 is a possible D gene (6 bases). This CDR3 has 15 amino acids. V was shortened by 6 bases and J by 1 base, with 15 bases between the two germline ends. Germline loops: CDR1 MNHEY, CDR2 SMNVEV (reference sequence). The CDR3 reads CASSHRRTANTEAFF. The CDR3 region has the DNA TGTGCCAGCAGCCACCGTCGGACAGCGAACACTGAAGCTTTCTTT.

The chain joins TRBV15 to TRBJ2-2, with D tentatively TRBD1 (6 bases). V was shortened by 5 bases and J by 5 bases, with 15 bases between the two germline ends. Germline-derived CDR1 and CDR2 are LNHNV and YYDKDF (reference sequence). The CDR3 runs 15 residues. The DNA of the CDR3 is TGTGCCACCAGCGAACAGGGACACCCGACCGGGGAGCTGTTTTTT. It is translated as CATSEQGHPTGELFF.

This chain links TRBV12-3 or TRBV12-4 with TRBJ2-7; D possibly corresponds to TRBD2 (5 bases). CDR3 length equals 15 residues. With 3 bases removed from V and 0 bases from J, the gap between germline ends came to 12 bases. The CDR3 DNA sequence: TGTGCCAGCAGTTTGGGCGGGTTAGCCTCCTACGAGCAGTACGTC. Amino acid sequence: CASSLGGLASYEQYV.

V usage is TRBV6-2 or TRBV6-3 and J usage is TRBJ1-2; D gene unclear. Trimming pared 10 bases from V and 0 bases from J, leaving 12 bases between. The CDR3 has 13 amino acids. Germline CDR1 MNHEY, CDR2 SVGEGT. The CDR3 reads CATRTDANYGYTF. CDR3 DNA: TGTGCCACACGGACGGACGCTAACTATGGCTACACCTTC.

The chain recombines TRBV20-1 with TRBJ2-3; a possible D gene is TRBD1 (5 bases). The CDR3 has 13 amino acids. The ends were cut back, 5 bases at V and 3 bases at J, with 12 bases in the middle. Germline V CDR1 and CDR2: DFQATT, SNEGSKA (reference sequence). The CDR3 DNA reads TGCAGTGCTTTACCCACAGGAACAGATACGCAGTATTTT. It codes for CSALPTGTDTQYF.

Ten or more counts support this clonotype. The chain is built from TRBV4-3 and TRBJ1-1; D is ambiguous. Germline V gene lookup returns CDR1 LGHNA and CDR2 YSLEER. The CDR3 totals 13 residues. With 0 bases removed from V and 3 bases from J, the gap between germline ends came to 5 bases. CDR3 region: CASSQEPYTEAFF. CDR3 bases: TGCGCCAGCAGCCAAGAGCCCTACACTGAAGCTTTCTTT.

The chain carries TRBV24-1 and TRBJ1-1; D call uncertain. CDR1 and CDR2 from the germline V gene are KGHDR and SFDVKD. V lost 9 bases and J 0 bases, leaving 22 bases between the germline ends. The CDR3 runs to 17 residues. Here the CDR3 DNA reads TGTGCCACCCGCTCTAATGGCCCAGGAACCATGAACACTGAAGCTTTCTTT. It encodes CATRSNGPGTMNTEAFF.

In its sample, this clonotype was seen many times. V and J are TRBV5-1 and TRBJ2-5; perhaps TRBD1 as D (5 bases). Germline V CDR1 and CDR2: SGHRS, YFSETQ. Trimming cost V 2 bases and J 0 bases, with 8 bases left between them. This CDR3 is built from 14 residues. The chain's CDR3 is CASSFSRDQETQYF. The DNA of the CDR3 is TGCGCCAGCAGCTTCTCCAGGGACCAAGAGACCCAGTACTTC.

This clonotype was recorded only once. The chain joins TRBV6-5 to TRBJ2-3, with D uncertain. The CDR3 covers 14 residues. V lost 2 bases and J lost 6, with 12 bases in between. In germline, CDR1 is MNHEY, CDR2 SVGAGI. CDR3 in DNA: TGTGCCAGCAGTTACACCCAGGTCGGCGATACGCAGTATTTT. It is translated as CASSYTQVGDTQYF.

Here the CDR3 reads CASSQEGERAETQYF. DNA for the CDR3: TGCGCCAGCAGCCAAGAGGGGGAAAGGGCGGAGACCCAGTACTTC. The J gene is TRBJ2-5, the V gene TRBV4-3; either TRBD1 or TRBD2 may fit D (5 bases each). The CDR3 loop spans 15 amino acids. Germline V gives CDR1 LGHNA, CDR2 YSLEER. V was clipped by 0 bases and J by 5 bases, with 13 bases between them.

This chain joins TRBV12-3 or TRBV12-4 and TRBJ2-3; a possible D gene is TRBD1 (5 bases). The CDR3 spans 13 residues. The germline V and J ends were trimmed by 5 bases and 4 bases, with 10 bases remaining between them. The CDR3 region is CASSRRQSDTQYF. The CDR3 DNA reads TGTGCCAGCAGTAGAAGACAGTCAGATACGCAGTATTTT.

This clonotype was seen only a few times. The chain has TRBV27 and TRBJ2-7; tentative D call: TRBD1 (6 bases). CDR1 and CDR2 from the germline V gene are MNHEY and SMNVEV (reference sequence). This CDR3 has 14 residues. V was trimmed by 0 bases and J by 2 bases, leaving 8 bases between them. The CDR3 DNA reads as TGTGCCAGCAGTTTATCGACAGGCACCTACGAGCAGTACTTC. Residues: CASSLSTGTYEQYF.

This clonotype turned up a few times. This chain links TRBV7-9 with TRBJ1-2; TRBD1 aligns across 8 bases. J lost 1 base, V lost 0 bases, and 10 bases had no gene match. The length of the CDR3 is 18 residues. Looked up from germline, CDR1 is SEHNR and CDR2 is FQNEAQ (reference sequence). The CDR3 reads CASSLAGAGGWNNYGYTF. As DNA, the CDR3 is TGTGCCAGCAGCTTAGCAGGGGCAGGGGGCTGGAATAACTATGGCTACACCTTC.